The 31 T cell receptor beta chains presented below share a single source sample, sequenced in a study of read filtering for tumor transcriptome and immune sequencing. From about 400 ng of RNA, a library with molecular barcoded alpha/delta and beta/gamma adaptors was made. TCRdb independently ran MiXCR on the reads; one entry per CDR3 protein. The sample holds around 130,000 distinct CDR3 sequences, under 15% seen once. Material for sequencing was a population of CD138-negative cells sorted from bone marrow. The receptors were sampled from a donor at least 40 years old with multiple myeloma.

This clonotype was seen at least ten times. The gene calls are TRBV5-1 and TRBJ2-3, with TRBD2 identical over 11 bases. Per the germline V gene, CDR1 is SGHRS and CDR2 is YFSETQ. With V trimmed by 2 bases and J by 5 bases, 4 bases remained unmatched. The CDR3 runs 15 residues. The CDR3, as DNA: TGCGCCAGCAGCTTTAGCGGGAGGGCAATAGATACGCAGTATTTT. Its translation is CASSFSGRAIDTQYF.

This clonotype was recorded many times. The chain employs TRBV6-5 and TRBJ2-1; 10 bases agree with TRBD2. Looked up from germline, CDR1 is MNHEY and CDR2 is SVGAGI. This CDR3 has 15 amino acids. V lost 10 bases to trimming and J lost 4 bases; unmatched junction nucleotides: 10. The CDR3 coding sequence is TGTGCCACGTCATTAACTAGCGGGATATACAATGAGCAGTTCTTC. Residues: CATSLTSGIYNEQFF.

This clonotype was found a few times. This may be a read error, as it is one base from a much larger clone. The CDR3 reads CAGSPRGWQEQFF. CDR3 nucleotides: TGTGCCGGCAGCCCCCGGGGTTGGCAGGAGCAGTTCTTC. J is TRBJ2-1 and V is TRBV9, with D possibly matching TRBD2 (5 bases). From germline, CDR1 is SGDLS and CDR2 YYNGEE. The CDR3 covers 13 residues.

This clonotype has a count of ten or more. This chain uses TRBV12-3 or TRBV12-4 with TRBJ1-1; TRBD1 aligns across 7 bases. V was pared by 3 bases and J by 12 bases, with 10 bases of the junction left unmatched. The CDR3 is made up of 13 amino acids. The CDR3 bases are TGTGCCAGCAGTTTTGCCGACAGGGCTCGGCCTTTCTTT. As protein: CASSFADRARPFF.

This clonotype was detected ten times or more. J is TRBJ2-5 and V is TRBV7-2; perhaps TRBD1 as D (6 bases). This CDR3 is 15 amino acids long. V shed 0 bases and J shed 1 base, with 9 bases lying between them. The V gene's germline CDR1 is SGHTA and CDR2 FQGNSA. For the CDR3, the DNA is TGTGCCAGCAGCTTAGCCAGGGGAACCCAAGAGACCCAGTACTTC. Amino acid sequence: CASSLARGTQETQYF.

This clonotype was detected a few times. This sequence joins TRBV6-6 and TRBJ1-5; 8 nucleotides align to TRBD1. The CDR3 sequence is 17 residues long. V gave up 0 bases and J gave up 7 bases; unmatched junction bases: 11. Germline V gene lookup returns CDR1 MNHNY and CDR2 SVGAGI (reference sequence). CDR3 region: CASSYSRQQGVRQPQHF. The CDR3 DNA follows: TGTGCCAGCAGTTACTCGCGTCAACAGGGGGTGAGGCAGCCCCAGCATTTT.

The V gene is TRBV6-1, the J gene TRBJ2-2; D may match TRBD1 or TRBD2 (5 bases each). CDR3 length equals 14 residues. V gave up 2 bases and J gave up 5 bases, with 9 bases separating them. Germline V gene sequence: CDR1 MNHNS, CDR2 SASEGT. The CDR3 DNA sequence: TGTGCCAGCAGTGAATCTGGGGGAACCGGGGAGCTGTTTTTT. It translates to CASSESGGTGELFF.

Ten or more counts support this clonotype. This rearrangement joins TRBV10-3 to TRBJ1-2; D is unresolved. The CDR3 has 14 amino acids. Germline assignment: CDR1 ENHRY and CDR2 SYGVKD. Trimming shortened V by 2 bases and J by 2 bases, and 9 bases separated the two germline ends. DNA for the CDR3: TGTGCCATCAGTGAGACCGCCAGAAACTATGGCTACACCTTC. The encoded protein is CAISETARNYGYTF.

The J gene is TRBJ1-3, the V gene TRBV28, with TRBD1 matching over 7 bases. CDR3 length: 16 residues. V shed 7 bases and J 0 bases; nucleotides not matched to a gene: 9. Germline V CDR1 and CDR2: MDHEN, SYDVKM. Here the CDR3 reads CASKGQKANSGNTIYF. CDR3 in DNA: TGTGCCAGCAAGGGACAGAAAGCTAACTCTGGAAACACCATATATTTT.

This clonotype has ten or more counts. The V and J genes are TRBV20-1 and TRBJ2-5, with 9 bases lining up with TRBD2. The CDR3 is 13 residues long. J was trimmed by 5 bases and V by 5 bases; bases with no gene match: 6. From germline, CDR1 is DFQATT and CDR2 SNEGSKA (reference sequence). DNA of the CDR3: TGCAGTGCTGATAGCGGGAGCTCCGAGACCCAGTACTTC. This translates into CSADSGSSETQYF.

The chain is built from TRBV4-2 and TRBJ1-3, with D perhaps TRBD1 (6 bases). Germline V gene lookup returns CDR1 LGHNA and CDR2 YNFKEQ. The CDR3 contains 16 residues. Trimming cost V 1 base and J 1 base, with 11 bases left between them. Written as DNA, the CDR3 is TGTGCCAGCAGCCAAGCGAGGGGGGAATCTGGAAACACCATATATTTT. This codes for CASSQARGESGNTIYF.

The CDR3 here is CASSPLRDRGTGELFF. CDR3 DNA sequence: TGTGCCAGCTCACCGCTCCGGGACCGAGGGACCGGGGAGCTGTTTTTT. The rearrangement links TRBV18 to TRBJ2-2, with D perhaps TRBD1 or TRBD2 (5 bases each). The germline V gene has CDR1 KGHSH and CDR2 LQKENI. The length of the CDR3 is 16 residues. The V end lost 3 bases, the J end lost 5 bases, and 16 bases lay between the germline ends.

This clonotype was counted ten times or more. This chain joins TRBV29-1 and TRBJ2-7, with D hard to call. Trimming took 4 bases from V and 0 from J, leaving 7 bases between them. The CDR3 is made up of 12 amino acids. Germline CDR1 is SQVTM and CDR2 is ANQGSEA. The CDR3 DNA sequence: TGCAGCGTTGGACCGGTCTCCTACGAGCAGTACTTC. Its protein is CSVGPVSYEQYF.

Ten or more counts support this clonotype. The chain employs TRBV4-1 and TRBJ2-7; D possibly corresponds to TRBD2 (5 bases). Germline-derived CDR1 and CDR2 are MGHRA and YSYEKL. The CDR3 is 14 residues long. V lost 0 bases and J lost 1, with 7 bases in between. CDR3 DNA: TGCGCCAGCAGCCAAGATTCGGGGTCCTACGAGCAGTACTTC. Residues: CASSQDSGSYEQYF.

This clonotype was seen ten or more times. This chain links TRBV4-1 with TRBJ2-3; 12 bases align to TRBD2. Unmatched junction bases numbered 9, after V lost 2 bases and J lost 3 bases. The CDR3 extends over 18 amino acids. CDR1 is MGHRA, CDR2 YSYEKL, per germline. Here the CDR3 DNA reads TGCGCCAGCAGCCAATTACTAGCGGGGGGTATTGATACAGATACGCAGTATTTT. As protein: CASSQLLAGGIDTDTQYF.

This clonotype occurred many times. The chain uses TRBV14 and TRBJ2-2; 13 nucleotides match TRBD2. This CDR3 comprises 18 residues. Germline V gene lookup returns CDR1 SGHDN and CDR2 FVKESK. With V trimmed by 4 bases and J by 4 bases, 9 bases remained unmatched. The CDR3 protein is CASSRATGLAGPTGELFF. CDR3 in DNA: TGTGCCAGCAGCCGGGCTACGGGACTAGCGGGACCCACCGGGGAGCTGTTTTTT.

The rearrangement links TRBV11-2 to TRBJ2-2; 9 nucleotides match TRBD1. After removal of 5 bases from V and 4 bases from J, the junction contained 5 bases not matched to a gene. The CDR3 is 15 residues long. The germline CDR1 and CDR2 sequences are SGHAT and FQNNGV. CDR3 in amino acids: CASSTRDRVTGELFF. CDR3 nucleotide sequence: TGTGCCAGCAGCACCCGGGACAGGGTCACCGGGGAGCTGTTTTTT.

The CDR3 loop is CSVGGDRPQHF. The CDR3 DNA reads TGCAGCGTAGGGGGGGATCGGCCCCAGCATTTT. J is TRBJ1-5 and V is TRBV29-1, with D possibly TRBD1 on 6 matching bases. CDR1 is SQVTM, CDR2 ANQGSEA, per germline. Trimming stripped 6 bases from V and 9 bases from J, with 12 bases between. The CDR3 runs 11 residues.

This clonotype has ten or more counts. V and J are TRBV11-2 and TRBJ2-7; TRBD1 aligns across 10 bases. Germline assignment: CDR1 SGHAT and CDR2 FQNNGV. V was clipped by 5 bases and J by 4 bases; unmatched bases: 8. This CDR3 comprises 15 residues. The CDR3 DNA follows: TGTGCCAGCAGCCCCCGGGACAGGGGAGGGTACGAGCAGTACTTC. Protein sequence: CASSPRDRGGYEQYF.

This clonotype has a count of ten or more. The gene calls are TRBV6-1 and TRBJ1-2; D remains ambiguous. V gave up 7 bases and J gave up 4 bases, with 22 bases separating them. Germline V gene sequence: CDR1 MNHNS, CDR2 SASEGT. This CDR3 is built from 16 residues. CDR3 DNA sequence: TGTGCCAGCATCCCCCAGCACCAGCAGCCAAGCTATGGCTACACCTTC. It encodes CASIPQHQQPSYGYTF.

In its sample, this clonotype was seen many times. The CDR3: CASSTTGDLAFF. The CDR3 coding sequence is TGTGCCAGCAGCACGACGGGGGATCTAGCTTTCTTT. V gene TRBV11-2 combines with J gene TRBJ1-1, with a possible D match to TRBD1 (5 bases). This CDR3 comprises 12 residues. CDR1 and CDR2 (germline): SGHAT, FQNNGV. V lost 5 bases to trimming and J lost 10 bases, with 14 bases between them.

To note about this clonotype: Given a much more abundant clone one base away, this may be a read error. V and J are TRBV18 and TRBJ2-3; D may correspond to TRBD1 or TRBD2 (5 bases each). The CDR3 covers 14 residues. V shed 2 bases and J shed 4 bases, with 10 bases lying between them. Germline V gene sequence: CDR1 KGHSH, CDR2 LQKENI. CDR3 sequence (DNA): TGTGCCAGCTCACCAGAATTGGGGGCAGATACGCAGTATTTT. The encoded protein is CASSPELGADTQYF.

This clonotype was detected only a few times. The chain recombines TRBV29-1 with TRBJ2-3; no definite D call. Trimming removed 5 bases at V and 3 bases at J, with 15 bases between. The CDR3 loop spans 14 amino acids. Looked up from germline, CDR1 is SQVTM and CDR2 is ANQGSEA. The DNA of the CDR3 is TGCAGCGTTTTAGGGTCGTTCGGAACAGATACGCAGTATTTT. This encodes CSVLGSFGTDTQYF.

This clonotype was detected only a few times. The J gene is TRBJ2-2, the V gene TRBV20-1; 7 nucleotides match TRBD2. The CDR3 is made up of 16 amino acids. CDR1 is DFQATT, CDR2 SNEGSKA, per germline (reference sequence). Trimming at V came to 3 bases and at J to 5 bases, leaving 12 bases not matched to a gene. CDR3 in DNA: TGCAGTGCTAGCGTCTTGGGGGGGAGGGATACCGGGGAGCTGTTTTTT. Its translation: CSASVLGGRDTGELFF.

The sample holds a few counts of this clonotype. V gene TRBV29-1 combines with J gene TRBJ2-3; 8 nucleotides line up with TRBD2. The CDR3 is 14 residues long. Germline lookup yields CDR1 SQVTM and CDR2 ANQGSEA. The J segment lost 3 bases and the V segment lost 0 bases, leaving 2 bases of the junction unmatched. The DNA of the CDR3 is TGCAGCGTTGAAGATGCGGGAGGTACAGATACGCAGTATTTT. It translates to CSVEDAGGTDTQYF.

This clonotype has ten or more counts. This chain links TRBV4-2 with TRBJ2-3; D remains ambiguous. Germline CDR1 LGHNA, CDR2 YNFKEQ. V was cut by 3 bases and J by 5 bases, with 12 bases left in between. This CDR3 region has 14 residues. CDR3 DNA sequence: TGTGCCAGCAGCCAGGGGATTTCGGGAGATACGCAGTATTTT. It translates to CASSQGISGDTQYF.

In its sample, this clonotype was seen many times. The V and J genes are TRBV12-3 or TRBV12-4 and TRBJ2-7; D unclear. CDR3 length: 14 residues. V lost 6 bases and J 0 bases, leaving 12 bases between the germline ends. The CDR3 bases are TGTGCCAGCAGCCTTAGAATGCTCTCCTACGAGCAGTACTTC. Translating it yields CASSLRMLSYEQYF.

This clonotype was counted ten times or more. The rearrangement joins TRBV29-1 to TRBJ2-1; D is perhaps TRBD1 or TRBD2 (5 bases each). The V end lost 4 bases, the J end lost 8 bases, and 15 bases lay between the germline ends. The CDR3 is 13 residues long. Germline assignment: CDR1 SQVTM and CDR2 ANQGSEA. CDR3 residues: CSVGDPRNDEQFF. As DNA, the CDR3 is TGCAGCGTTGGGGACCCACGGAATGATGAGCAGTTCTTC.

On this clonotype: Being one base from a much bigger clone, this may be a read error. The conserved closing phenylalanine or tryptophan is absent in this CDR3, likely reflecting a read error. The rearrangement uses TRBV19 and TRBJ2-2; TRBD2 agrees at 9 bases. The CDR3 contains 15 residues. Per germline, CDR1 LNHDA and CDR2 SQIVND (reference sequence). Trimming removed 7 bases from V and 3 bases from J; junction bases left unmatched: 6. The CDR3 DNA reads as TGTGCCAGTACTCTGAGACTAGCGGACACCGGGGAGCTGTTTCTT. It yields the protein CASTLRLADTGELFL.

This clonotype was seen a few times. The rearrangement joins TRBV4-2 to TRBJ2-3, with 8 nucleotides matching TRBD1. From germline, CDR1 is LGHNA and CDR2 YNFKEQ. The V and J ends lost 3 bases and 2 bases, in that order; junction bases with no gene match: 7. The CDR3 extends over 16 amino acids. CDR3 nucleotide sequence: TGTGCCAGCAGCCAGGCGGACAGGGACCTCACAGATACGCAGTATTTT. Protein: CASSQADRDLTDTQYF.

The sample holds many counts of this clonotype. The rearrangement links TRBV11-2 to TRBJ1-1; 9 bases align to TRBD1. Germline V CDR1 and CDR2: SGHAT, FQNNGV. J was trimmed by 2 bases and V by 5 bases; bases with no gene match: 9. There are 16 residues in the CDR3. The CDR3 reads CASSPSTGGYNTEAFF. The CDR3 DNA is TGTGCCAGCAGCCCATCCACAGGGGGCTATAACACTGAAGCTTTCTTT.